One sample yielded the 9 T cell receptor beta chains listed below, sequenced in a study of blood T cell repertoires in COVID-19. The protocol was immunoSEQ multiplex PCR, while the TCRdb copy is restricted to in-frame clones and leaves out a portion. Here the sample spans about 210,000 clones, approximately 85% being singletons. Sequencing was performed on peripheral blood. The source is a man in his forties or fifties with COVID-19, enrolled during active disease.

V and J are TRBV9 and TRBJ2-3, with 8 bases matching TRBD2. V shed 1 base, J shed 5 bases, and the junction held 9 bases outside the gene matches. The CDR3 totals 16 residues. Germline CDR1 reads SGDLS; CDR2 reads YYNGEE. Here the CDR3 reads CASSVHQAGAGDTQYF. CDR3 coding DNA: TGTGCCAGCAGCGTACACCAAGCGGGGGCTGGAGATACGCAGTATTTT.

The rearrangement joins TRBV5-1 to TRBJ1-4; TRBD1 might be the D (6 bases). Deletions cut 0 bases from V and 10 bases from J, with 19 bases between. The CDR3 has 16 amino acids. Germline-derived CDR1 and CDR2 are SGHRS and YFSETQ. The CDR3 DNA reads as TGCGCCAGCAGCTTGGTCCAGGGGCCACCCTTGGGAAAACTGTTTTTT. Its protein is CASSLVQGPPLGKLFF.

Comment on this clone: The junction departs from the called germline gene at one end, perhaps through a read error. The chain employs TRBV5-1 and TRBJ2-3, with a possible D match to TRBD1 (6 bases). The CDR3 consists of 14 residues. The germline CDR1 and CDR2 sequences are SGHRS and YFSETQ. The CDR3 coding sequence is TGCGCCAGCAGCTTGGCGGGACACACAGATAGAAGTGATTTT. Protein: CASSLAGHTDRSDF.

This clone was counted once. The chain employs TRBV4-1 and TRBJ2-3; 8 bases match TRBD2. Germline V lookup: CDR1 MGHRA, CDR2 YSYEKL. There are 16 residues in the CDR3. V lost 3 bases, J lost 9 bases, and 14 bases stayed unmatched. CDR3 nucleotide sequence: TGCGCCAGCAGCCAGAAACCCCAACAACTAGCGGACACGCAGTATTTT. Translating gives CASSQKPQQLADTQYF.

The CDR3 sequence: CASSPGPGSYYGYTF. The CDR3 DNA reads TGTGCCAGTAGTCCCGGACCGGGATCATACTATGGCTACACCTTC. The chain has TRBV19 and TRBJ1-2, with D hard to call. V lost 5 bases, J lost 3 bases, and 16 bases lay in between. The CDR3 consists of 15 residues. Per the germline V gene, CDR1 is LNHDA and CDR2 is SQIVND (reference sequence).

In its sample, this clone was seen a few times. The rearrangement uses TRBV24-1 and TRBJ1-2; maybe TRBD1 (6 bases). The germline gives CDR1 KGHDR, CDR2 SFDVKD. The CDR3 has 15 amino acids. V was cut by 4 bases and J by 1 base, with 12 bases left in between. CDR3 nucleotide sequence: TGTGCCACCAGTGACTCTGGACAGCTTAACTATGGCTACACCTTC. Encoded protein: CATSDSGQLNYGYTF.

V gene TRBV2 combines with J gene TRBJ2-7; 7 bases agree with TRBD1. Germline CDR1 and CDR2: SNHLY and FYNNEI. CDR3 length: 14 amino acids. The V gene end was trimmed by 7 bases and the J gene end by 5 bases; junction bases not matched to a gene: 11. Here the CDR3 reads CASNFRDRVNEQYF. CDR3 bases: TGTGCCAGCAATTTCCGGGACAGAGTGAACGAGCAGTACTTC.

The CDR3 reads CAWSTDTTRYGYTF. The CDR3 DNA reads as TGTGCCTGGAGTACAGACACGACCCGCTATGGCTACACCTTC. The rearrangement links TRBV30 to TRBJ1-2, with D hard to call. From germline, CDR1 is GTSNPN and CDR2 SVGIG (reference sequence). The CDR3 runs to 14 residues. V lost 2 bases and J lost 4, with 14 bases in between.

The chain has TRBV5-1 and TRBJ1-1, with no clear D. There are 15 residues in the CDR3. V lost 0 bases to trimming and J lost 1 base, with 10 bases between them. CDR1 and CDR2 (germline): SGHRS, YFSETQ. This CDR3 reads CASSLAFRKNTEAFF. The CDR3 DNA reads TGCGCCAGCAGCTTGGCCTTCAGAAAGAACACTGAAGCTTTCTTT.